These 27 T cell receptor beta chains came from one sample sequenced in a study of control samples from healthy donors and cancer patients. Repertoires were generated with immunoSEQ multiplex PCR, while TCRdb's copy carries only in-frame clones and drops some. This sample has under 300,000 clones, with around 79% found just once. Material: PBMCs. These receptor sequences come from a woman aged 55-75 years with lung cancer.

The chain carries TRBV11-2 and TRBJ1-5; D may be TRBD1 (6 bases). V was cut by 2 bases and J by 1 base, with 12 bases left in between. In germline, CDR1 is SGHAT, CDR2 FQNNGV. The CDR3 runs to 16 residues. In nucleotides, the CDR3 is TGTGCCAGCAGCTTACGACCCGACAGGAGCAATCAGCCCCAGCATTTT. It yields the protein CASSLRPDRSNQPQHF. The whole variable domain, filled in from reference TRBV11-2 and TRBJ1-5, reads EAGVAQSPRYKIIEKRQSVAFWCNPISGHATLYWYQQILGQGPKLLIQFQNNGVVDDSQLPKDRFSAERLKGVDSTLKIQPAKLEDSAVYLCASSLRPDRSNQPQHFGDGTRLSIL.

V usage is TRBV3-1 (or the pseudogene TRBV3-2) and J usage is TRBJ2-5; TRBD2 is a possible D gene (5 bases). In germline, CDR1 is LGHDT, CDR2 YNNKEL (reference sequence). Between the trimmed V and J ends, which lost 4 bases and 9 bases, there was a span of 15 bases. The CDR3 length is 13 residues. The CDR3 DNA sequence: TGTGCCAGCAGCCGAGGACGGGGTCTGGCCCAGTACTTC. It codes for CASSRGRGLAQYF.

Of note for this clone: The same CDR3 can be traced to other DNA sequences in this sample. The V gene is TRBV5-1, the J gene TRBJ1-1; D call uncertain. Germline CDR1 and CDR2: SGHRS and YFSETQ. V was trimmed by 0 bases and J by 2 bases, leaving 11 bases between them. This CDR3 spans 15 amino acids. The DNA for the CDR3 is TGCGCCAGCAGCTTGGAGGCTGGGGTAAACACTGAAGCTTTCTTT. Translation: CASSLEAGVNTEAFF.

This chain joins TRBV6-4 and TRBJ1-4; TRBD1 matches 9 bases. CDR3 length: 15 amino acids. Germline V lookup: CDR1 MRHNA, CDR2 SNTAGT. V was pared by 2 bases and J by 7 bases, with 5 bases of the junction left unmatched. DNA for the CDR3: TGTGCCAGCAGTGACGGGACAGGGAATTCTGAAAAACTGTTTTTT. It translates to CASSDGTGNSEKLFF.

This clone appeared once. The J gene is TRBJ1-1, the V gene TRBV6-5, with TRBD1 identical over 7 bases. The CDR3 contains 14 residues. CDR1 and CDR2 (germline): MNHEY, SVGAGI. J lost 1 base, V lost 4 bases, and 3 bases had no gene match. The CDR3 sequence is CASSSGTANTEAFF. DNA for the CDR3: TGTGCCAGCAGTTCTGGGACAGCGAACACTGAAGCTTTCTTT.

This rearrangement joins TRBV6-5 to TRBJ1-6; possible D gene TRBD1, 6 bases. This CDR3 spans 14 amino acids. Germline V gives CDR1 MNHEY, CDR2 SVGAGI. Trimming shortened V by 10 bases and J by 7 bases, and 17 bases separated the two germline ends. For the CDR3, the DNA is TGTGCCACTACCTCGGGGGGGCGGAATTCACCCCTCCACTTT. This gives the protein CATTSGGRNSPLHF.

This sequence joins TRBV3-1 (or the pseudogene TRBV3-2) and TRBJ2-1; possible D gene TRBD2, 5 bases. The germline V gene has CDR1 LGHDT and CDR2 YNNKEL (reference sequence). The CDR3 has 14 amino acids. V shed 8 bases and J shed 0 bases, with 11 bases lying between them. CDR3: CASSGLDSYNEQFF. For the CDR3, the DNA is TGTGCCAGCTCCGGACTCGACTCCTACAATGAGCAGTTCTTC.

The genes are TRBV10-3 and TRBJ2-1; 9 bases align to TRBD1. The germline gives CDR1 ENHRY, CDR2 SYGVKD. J gave up 2 bases and V 4 bases, and 3 bases lay outside the gene matches. CDR3 length: 15 residues. The CDR3 DNA reads TGTGCCATCAGTGGTGGGGACAGGGCCTACAATGAGCAGTTCTTC. Its translation: CAISGGDRAYNEQFF.

The chain carries TRBV12-3 or TRBV12-4 and TRBJ1-1; D unresolved. This CDR3 contains 12 residues. V shed 6 bases and J shed 6 bases, with 11 bases lying between them. CDR3 nucleotide sequence: TGTGCCAGCAGCCCCACATTGGCTGAAGCTTTCTTT. Translated: CASSPTLAEAFF.

V and J are TRBV7-9 and TRBJ1-2, with D possibly TRBD1 on 5 matching bases. V was cut by 5 bases and J by 4 bases, with 17 bases left in between. Germline V gives CDR1 SEHNR, CDR2 FQNEAQ (reference sequence). The CDR3 has 15 amino acids. The CDR3 region has the DNA TGTGCCAGCAGCCTAGGGGACGCTCTGCCCTATGGCTACACCTTC. This sequence encodes CASSLGDALPYGYTF.

This clone came up a few times. J is TRBJ1-1 and V is TRBV28, with 7 bases that match TRBD1. With V trimmed by 5 bases and J by 1 base, 7 bases remained unmatched. In germline, CDR1 is MDHEN, CDR2 SYDVKM. The CDR3 is made up of 15 amino acids. This CDR3 reads CASSQGGARNTEAFF. CDR3 coding DNA: TGTGCCAGCAGTCAAGGGGGCGCGAGGAACACTGAAGCTTTCTTT.

A few counts support this clone. J is TRBJ2-5 and V is TRBV28; TRBD1 agrees at 8 bases. The germline V gene has CDR1 MDHEN and CDR2 SYDVKM. The V gene end was trimmed by 4 bases and the J gene end by 4 bases; junction bases not matched to a gene: 11. CDR3 length equals 16 residues. CDR3 region: CASSSPGGGSGETQYF. CDR3 bases: TGTGCCAGCAGTTCCCCAGGGGGCGGGTCAGGAGAGACCCAGTACTTC.

CDR3 bases: TGTGCCAGCAGCTTCGGGACAGGGGTCATGGGGACTAATGAAAAACTGTTTTTT. Encoded protein: CASSFGTGVMGTNEKLFF. V gene TRBV11-2 combines with J gene TRBJ1-4; 10 bases line up with TRBD1. The J segment lost 2 bases and the V segment lost 3 bases, leaving 9 bases of the junction unmatched. CDR1 and CDR2 (germline): SGHAT, FQNNGV. The CDR3 has 18 amino acids.

CDR3 amino acids: CASSQGLAGGNTQYF. DNA for the CDR3: TGTGCCAGCAGCCAAGGACTAGCGGGAGGAAATACGCAGTATTTT. This chain uses TRBV3-1 (or the pseudogene TRBV3-2) with TRBJ2-3; 13 bases align to TRBD2. The CDR3 runs 15 residues. Trimming removed 1 base from V and 7 bases from J; junction bases left unmatched: 2. Germline CDR1 is LGHDT and CDR2 is YNNKEL (reference sequence).

The CDR3 region is CASSRTSGGKTGELFF. The CDR3 DNA follows: TGTGCCAGCAGTCGGACTAGCGGGGGGAAAACCGGGGAGCTGTTTTTT. The rearrangement uses TRBV3-1 (or the pseudogene TRBV3-2) and TRBJ2-2; 14 bases line up with TRBD2. This CDR3 has 16 amino acids. CDR1 is LGHDT and CDR2 is YNNKEL in the germline V gene (reference sequence). The junction had 5 bases not matched to a gene; V was cut back by 6 bases and J by 5 bases.

The V and J genes are TRBV2 and TRBJ2-2, with D uncertain. CDR3 length equals 13 residues. V shed 1 base and J shed 4 bases, with 4 bases lying between them. The germline gives CDR1 SNHLY, CDR2 FYNNEI. CDR3 amino acids: CASSEVGTGELFF. The CDR3 coding sequence is TGTGCCAGCAGTGAAGTCGGCACCGGGGAGCTGTTTTTT.

V and J are TRBV3-1 (or the pseudogene TRBV3-2) and TRBJ1-1, with 7 bases lining up with TRBD1. Germline V gives CDR1 LGHDT, CDR2 YNNKEL (reference sequence). Germline trimming cut 0 bases from V and 2 bases from J; bases unmatched to any gene: 12. There are 18 residues in the CDR3. CDR3 sequence: CASSQDRAIRGHNTEAFF. The CDR3, as DNA: TGTGCCAGCAGCCAAGATCGGGCCATTAGGGGGCACAACACTGAAGCTTTCTTT.

The CDR3 sequence: CASSPRLEAGGAGTQYF. Written as DNA, the CDR3 is TGTGCCAGCAGCCCAAGATTAGAAGCGGGGGGGGCCGGGACCCAGTACTTC. V is TRBV5-4 and J is TRBJ2-5; 10 nucleotides agree with TRBD2. This CDR3 region has 17 residues. The J segment lost 7 bases and the V segment lost 4 bases, leaving 16 bases of the junction unmatched. Germline CDR1 and CDR2: SGHNT and YYREEE (reference sequence).

The chain uses TRBV9 and TRBJ2-7; 7 bases align to TRBD2. After removal of 4 bases from V and 3 bases from J, the junction contained 10 bases not matched to a gene. CDR3 length equals 15 residues. Germline V gene sequence: CDR1 SGDLS, CDR2 YYNGEE. The DNA for the CDR3 is TGTGCCAGCAGCCGCCTCGGGAGCGGGAACTACGAGCAGTACTTC. Protein sequence: CASSRLGSGNYEQYF.

This chain uses TRBV19 with TRBJ2-3, with 8 bases matching TRBD2. The V and J ends lost 7 bases and 2 bases, in that order; junction bases with no gene match: 8. Germline CDR1 reads LNHDA; CDR2 reads SQIVND (reference sequence). The CDR3 is 15 amino acids. The CDR3 loop is CASKAGLDTTDTQYF. The DNA for the CDR3 is TGTGCCAGTAAGGCGGGACTAGACACCACAGATACGCAGTATTTT.

The chain has TRBV16 and TRBJ1-2; no clear D gene. The CDR3 has 16 residues. Trimming removed 3 bases from V and 0 bases from J, with 14 bases in between. In germline, CDR1 is KGHSY, CDR2 FQNENV. The CDR3 region has the DNA TGTGCCAGCAGCCAGGGCAGCCTGGTATCTAACTATGGCTACACCTTC. Translating it yields CASSQGSLVSNYGYTF.

This sequence joins TRBV2 and TRBJ1-5; 9 positions match TRBD1. The CDR3 is made up of 12 amino acids. Germline V gene data show CDR1 as SNHLY and CDR2 as FYNNEI. V shed 8 bases, J shed 7 bases, and the junction held 3 bases outside the gene matches. The DNA of the CDR3 is TGTGCCAGCGGGGGACAGGGACAGCCCCAGCATTTT. This translates into CASGGQGQPQHF.

This chain connects TRBV12-3 or TRBV12-4 to TRBJ1-6; no firm D call. V lost 7 bases to trimming and J lost 9 bases, with 13 bases between them. The CDR3 sequence is 13 residues long. The CDR3 nucleotides are TGTGCCAGCACCGTCGGGTTAGGTTCACCCCTCCACTTT. Protein product: CASTVGLGSPLHF.

This chain joins TRBV5-5 and TRBJ1-2; 7 positions agree with TRBD1. Trimming at V came to 4 bases and at J to 4 bases, leaving 10 bases not matched to a gene. Germline assignment: CDR1 SGHKS and CDR2 YYEKEE (reference sequence). The CDR3 has 15 residues. The DNA of the CDR3 is TGTGCCAGCAGCGCCGCGGGACAGACGGTCTATGGCTACACCTTC. Translating it yields CASSAAGQTVYGYTF. Combining the CDR3 with reference TRBV5-5 and TRBJ1-2 gives the whole variable domain DAGVTQSPTHLIKTRGQQVTLRCSPISGHKSVSWYQQVLGQGPQFIFQYYEKEERGRGNFPDRFSARQFPNYSSELNVNALLLGDSALYLCASSAAGQTVYGYTFGSGTRLTVV.

This chain links TRBV7-3 with TRBJ2-6; 9 bases are shared with TRBD1. The CDR3 has 18 amino acids. The V gene's germline CDR1 is SGHTA and CDR2 FQGTGA. The V segment lost 5 bases and the J segment 2 bases; nucleotides outside the gene matches: 10. CDR3 protein: CASSLNRGRVPGANVLTF. The CDR3, as DNA: TGTGCCAGCAGCCTCAACAGGGGGCGAGTTCCTGGGGCCAACGTCCTGACTTTC.

The chain couples TRBV7-9 to TRBJ2-7, with D uncertain. The V end was cut by 5 bases, the J end by 6 bases, with 8 bases between. Per the germline V gene, CDR1 is SEHNR and CDR2 is FQNEAQ (reference sequence). The CDR3 contains 11 residues. The CDR3 DNA sequence: TGTGCCAGCAGCCGCGCCGTCGAGCAGTACTTC. This encodes CASSRAVEQYF. The full variable domain, with the rest looked up from reference TRBV7-9 and TRBJ2-7, is DTGVSQNPRHKITKRGQNVTFRCDPISEHNRLYWYRQTLGQGPEFLTYFQNEAQLEKSRLLSDRFSAERPKGSFSTLEIQRTEQGDSAMYLCASSRAVEQYFGPGTRLTVT.

CDR3: CASSTGQRGSPLHF. The CDR3 bases are TGTGCCAGTAGTACCGGGCAGCGGGGATCACCCCTCCACTTT. The V gene is TRBV19, the J gene TRBJ1-6; D is unresolved. With 4 bases removed from V and 10 bases from J, the gap between germline ends came to 14 bases. There are 14 residues in the CDR3. Germline V gives CDR1 LNHDA, CDR2 SQIVND (reference sequence).